The clone carrying this TCR beta chain came up many times. The record originates from a study of T cells in Graves' hyperthyroidism and ophthalmopathy. Trimming removed 7 bases at V and 0 bases at J, with 9 bases between. CDR1 is MNHEY, CDR2 SVGEGT, per germline. This CDR3 region has 14 residues. The TCR beta CDR3 regions underwent amplification using RNA transcripts as the source. Carried out on the TCR CDR3, a first-round RT-PCR used the HTBI primer set. TCRdb re-analysed the multiplex PCR reads in MiXCR, keeping a single row per CDR3 protein. The data hold fewer than 40,000 distinct CDR3 sequences, with 50% to 55% observed a single time.

This TCR was sampled from a man aged 35-49 years with Graves' ophthalmopathy. This chain joins TRBV6-2 or TRBV6-3 and TRBJ1-4, with D unclear. The sample comprised blood. In nucleotides, the CDR3 is TGTGCCAGCACCCAGGACGCAACTAATGAAAAACTGTTTTTT. Translation gives CASTQDATNEKLFF.